This T cell receptor beta chain is drawn from a study of T-cell memory formation after mild COVID-19. TCRdb redid the calling of the 5' RACE reads with MiXCR, one entry per CDR3 protein. The sample shows over 450,000 distinct CDR3 sequences, roughly 20% of them seen only once. CDR3 size: 15 residues. Trimming took off 2 bases at V and 8 bases at J, with 13 bases between the two ends. CDR1 is SGHTA, CDR2 FQGNSA, per germline. This clonotype was counted between two and nine times. The origin of this receptor is an adult woman who had mild COVID-19 (a few samples of this study predate the infection). Cell type and time point are not known. The sequenced material came from PBMCs or a T cell subset sorted from them (not recorded which). V and J are TRBV7-2 and TRBJ1-6; no definite D call. CDR3 protein: CASSLTVGDYSPLHF. The CDR3 region has the DNA TGTGCCAGCAGCTTAACAGTCGGGGATTATTCACCCCTCCACTTT. Looking up the rest from reference TRBV7-2 and TRBJ1-6 gives the full variable domain: GAGVSQSPSNKVTEKGKDVELRCDPISGHTALYWYRQSLGQGLEFLIYFQGNSAPDKSGLPSDRFSAERTGGSVSTLTIQRTQQEDSAVYLCASSLTVGDYSPLHFGNGTRLTVT.